This T cell receptor (beta chain) was identified in a study of T cell changes during pregnancy in multiple sclerosis. Measured with immunoSEQ multiplex PCR; TCRdb has only the in-frame clones, and not every one. This table has some 87,000 clones, approximately 92% appearing once. Germline values: CDR1 SEHNR, CDR2 FQNEAQ (reference sequence). CDR3 length: 15 residues. After removal of 4 bases from V and 1 base from J, the junction contained 5 bases not matched to a gene. Source: peripheral blood, taken in the first trimester of pregnancy. The receptor's source is a female donor with multiple sclerosis, enrolled in a pregnancy study. V gene TRBV7-9 combines with J gene TRBJ2-5; 8 bases match TRBD1. Here the CDR3 reads CASSSGQGSQETQYF. The CDR3 bases are TGTGCCAGCAGCTCCGGACAGGGCAGCCAAGAGACCCAGTACTTC.